These T cell receptor beta chains were read from a single sample in a study of technical replicates of blood from a few donors. Clones were sequenced by immunoSEQ multiplex PCR, and TCRdb holds only the in-frame ones, with some missing. Here the sample spans 70,000 to 95,000 clones, nearly 98% being singletons. Input material: T cells isolated from PBMCs. The receptors shown here come from a human donor in good health. Both conserved end residues are part of each CDR3. Fields, in order: clone size, J gene, V gene, D gene, CDR3 DNA, CDR3 protein. A D gene is named only where the DNA matches it firmly. Expanded clones get a size class; other rows say once, few or many, or leave the size out.

>-|TRBJ1-1|TRBV30|-
TGTGCCTGGAGTCCGATACAGGGACTGAACACTGAAGCTTTCTTT
CAWSPIQGLNTEAFF
>-|TRBJ2-1|TRBV15|TRBD1
TGTGCCACCAGCGGCCGGGACAGGGCCATTGCTGAGCAGTTCTTC
CATSGRDRAIAEQFF
>-|TRBJ2-7|TRBV4-2|-
TGTGCCAGCAGCCAAGGGGCTGGAGGGACCTACGAGCAGTACTTC
CASSQGAGGTYEQYF
>-|TRBJ2-7|TRBV6-1|TRBD1
TGTGCCAGCAATGATCGGACAGGGGATGGCGAGCAGTACTTC
CASNDRTGDGEQYF
>-|TRBJ1-1|TRBV6-1|TRBD1
TGTGCCAAGCTCGGGACAGGGGGCGCTTTGAGTGAAGCTTTCTTT
CAKLGTGGALSEAFF
>-|TRBJ2-3|TRBV27|TRBD2
TGTGCCAGCAGTTTCCTAGCGGGAGGGCGCACAGATACGCAGTATTTT
CASSFLAGGRTDTQYF
>-|TRBJ1-2|TRBV27|TRBD1
TGTGCCAGCCGCAACCTTAAGGGGGCGATTTGGAGCTACACCTTC
CASRNLKGAIWSYTF
>-|TRBJ2-7|TRBV28|-
TGTGCCAGCAGTTTCTCCCAGGGTAGCGGCGAGCAGTACTTC
CASSFSQGSGEQYF
>-|TRBJ2-2|TRBV10-3|TRBD2
TGTGCCATCAGAGGACTAGCGGGAGTTGGCACCGGGGAGCTGTTTTTT
CAIRGLAGVGTGELFF
>once|TRBJ2-1|TRBV9|TRBD2
TGTGCCAGCAGCGCGGATAGCGGGAGACACAATGAGCAGTTCTTC
CASSADSGRHNEQFF
>-|TRBJ2-7|TRBV29-1|TRBD1
TGCAGCGTCTCCGGGACAGGGAGCTCCTACGAGCAGTACTTC
CSVSGTGSSYEQYF
>-|TRBJ1-5|TRBV15|-
TGTGCCACCAGCAGCTTAATAAATCAGCCCCAGCATTTT
CATSSLINQPQHF
>-|TRBJ1-2|TRBV4-3|-
TGCGCCAGCAGCCAAGATCGGCGGGACCGCCTAGTTGACTATGGCTACACCTTC
CASSQDRRDRLVDYGYTF
>once|TRBJ2-7|TRBV7-8|TRBD2
TGTGCCAGCAGCTTAGTCCGCCTAGCGGCCTACGAGCAGTACTTC
CASSLVRLAAYEQYF
>-|TRBJ1-2|TRBV7-8|-
TGTGCCAGCAGCTCCGGGGGTGGCTACACCTTC
CASSSGGGYTF
>-|TRBJ2-3|TRBV7-2|-
TGTGCCAGCAGCCTAATCAGGTCCACAGATACGCAGTATTTT
CASSLIRSTDTQYF
>-|TRBJ2-4|TRBV13|TRBD1
TGTGCCAGCAGCTTTACAGGGGGGACCAAAAACATTCAGTACTTC
CASSFTGGTKNIQYF
>-|TRBJ1-2|TRBV29-1|TRBD1
TGCAGCGTTGTTGCCCCGGGACAGGGACATGGCTACACCTTC
CSVVAPGQGHGYTF
>once|TRBJ1-3|TRBV25-1|-
TGTGCCAGCACCAGCTCTGGAAACACCATATATTTT
CASTSSGNTIYF
>once|TRBJ2-3|TRBV5-5|-
TGTGCCAGCAGCGAGGGTCCACCCTCAGATACGCAGTATTTT
CASSEGPPSDTQYF
>-|TRBJ1-2|TRBV25-1|-
TGTGCCAGCAGTGACCCGGGGCGGGGTCAGAGCTACACCTTC
CASSDPGRGQSYTF
>once|TRBJ2-2|TRBV28|-
TGTGCCAGCAGTTCGCGGAGGGTCACCGGGGAGCTGTTTTTT
CASSSRRVTGELFF
>-|TRBJ2-5|TRBV12-5|-
TGTGCTAGTGGGAGGGCAGAGGACGGAGGAGAGACCCAGTACTTC
CASGRAEDGGETQYF
>-|TRBJ1-5|TRBV6-6|-
TGTGCCAGCAGTTCGGGGAGGTATCAGCCCCAGCATTTT
CASSSGRYQPQHF
>-|TRBJ2-1|TRBV2|TRBD2
TGTGCCAGCAGGCTAGCGGGAGGCGTTGAGCAGTTCTTC
CASRLAGGVEQFF
>-|TRBJ2-7|TRBV28|TRBD1
TGTGCCAGCAGTTGGACAGGGCCGAGGGAGCAGTACTTC
CASSWTGPREQYF
>-|TRBJ2-5|TRBV7-7|TRBD2
TGTGCTAGCAGCTTTAACCCTCGGACTAGCGGGAGGAAAGAGACCCAGTACTTC
CASSFNPRTSGRKETQYF
>-|TRBJ2-3|TRBV5-8|-
TGTGCCAGCAGCTTTAGCGGTTATAGCACAGATACGCAGTATTTT
CASSFSGYSTDTQYF
>-|TRBJ2-1|TRBV7-6|-
TGTGCCAGCAGCTCGCAGGGGTACGAGCAGTTCTTC
CASSSQGYEQFF
>once|TRBJ2-2|TRBV4-1|TRBD1
TGCGCCAGCAGCCAAAATCGGGACAGGGGGCTAGCCGGGGAGCTGTTTTTT
CASSQNRDRGLAGELFF
>-|TRBJ1-1|TRBV28|-
TGTGCCAGCAGTCTCCTCGGGACATCGAACACTGAAGCTTTCTTT
CASSLLGTSNTEAFF
>-|TRBJ2-2|TRBV15|TRBD1
TGTGCCACCAGCAGGGGACAGGGGGCTTGGACCGGGGAGCTGTTTTTT
CATSRGQGAWTGELFF
>once|TRBJ2-3|TRBV10-3|TRBD2
TGTGCCATCAGTGAGTCATGGGCTAGCGGTCTTATGGGGACAGATACGCAGTATTTT
CAISESWASGLMGTDTQYF
>few|TRBJ1-1|TRBV9|-
TGTGCCAGCAGCGTAGGGGGAGGTAGCACTGAAGCTTTCTTT
CASSVGGGSTEAFF
>-|TRBJ2-7|TRBV14|TRBD2
TGTGCCAGCAGCCTTGGGACTAGCAATGCCGAGCAGTACTTC
CASSLGTSNAEQYF
>-|TRBJ2-3|TRBV29-1|TRBD2
TGCAGCGTTGAGCCCCTAGCGGGAGGGCCAGATACGCAGTATTTT
CSVEPLAGGPDTQYF
>-|TRBJ2-7|TRBV5-1|TRBD2
TGCGCCAGCAGCCTCGGACTAGCGGGGAATCCCTACGAGCAGTACTTC
CASSLGLAGNPYEQYF
>-|TRBJ2-7|TRBV27|TRBD1
TGTGCCAGCAGTTTGCACGCAGGGGGCGAGCAGTACTTC
CASSLHAGGEQYF
>-|TRBJ2-5|TRBV27|TRBD2
TGTGCCAGCAGTTCCCCCTATAGAGGGGAGGGCCCTGAGACCCAGTACTTC
CASSSPYRGEGPETQYF
>-|TRBJ1-2|TRBV9|-
TGTGCCAGCAGCGCCGACTTATTCCCAGGGAAATCTGACTACACCTTC
CASSADLFPGKSDYTF
>once|TRBJ1-3|TRBV30|-
TGTGCCTGGTCGGGGGGTAATGGAAACACCATATATTTT
CAWSGGNGNTIYF
>-|TRBJ2-7|TRBV7-6|TRBD2
TGTGCCAGCAGCGGGCGGACTAGCGAATCCTACGAGCAGTACTTC
CASSGRTSESYEQYF
>-|TRBJ1-5|TRBV4-3|TRBD1
TGCGCCAGCAGCCAAGATATCAGGGGGCTTCAGCCCCAGCATTTT
CASSQDIRGLQPQHF
>once|TRBJ2-1|TRBV7-9|TRBD2
TGTGCCAGCAGCCCCTTAGCGGGAGGGCCTAATGAGCAGTTCTTC
CASSPLAGGPNEQFF
>-|TRBJ2-7|TRBV7-8|-
TGTGCCAGCAGCTTGGCGGGGCCCACCTACGAGCAGTACTTC
CASSLAGPTYEQYF
>-|TRBJ2-3|TRBV9|-
TGTGCCAGCAGCGTAGAGGGGCGCCCAGATACGCAGTATTTT
CASSVEGRPDTQYF
>-|TRBJ2-2|TRBV5-1|-
TGCGCCAGCAGCACGGGACAGAACACCGGGGAGCTGTTTTTT
CASSTGQNTGELFF